These 18 T cell receptor beta chains originate from one sample sequenced in a study of control samples from healthy donors and cancer patients. The protocol was immunoSEQ multiplex PCR, while the TCRdb copy is restricted to in-frame clones and leaves out a portion. The table has under 200,000 clones, 70% to 90% seen once. Sequenced material: blood. The receptors here all came from a woman younger than 45 in good health.

The chain joins TRBV4-2 to TRBJ1-5; no reliable D call. Germline-derived CDR1 and CDR2 are LGHNA and YNFKEQ. V gave up 0 bases and J gave up 1 base, with 7 bases separating them. The CDR3 has 15 amino acids. The CDR3 nucleotides read TGTGCCAGCAGCCAAGATAAACAAAGCAATCAGCCCCAGCATTTT. This codes for CASSQDKQSNQPQHF.

The rearrangement joins TRBV6-5 to TRBJ1-2; TRBD1 matches at 8 bases. Germline-derived CDR1 and CDR2 are MNHEY and SVGAGI. The CDR3 has 15 amino acids. The junction had 12 bases not matched to a gene; V was cut back by 7 bases and J by 5 bases. CDR3 in DNA: TGTGCCAGCATCCCCCGGACAGGGCTACATTATGGCTACACCTTC. Translating gives CASIPRTGLHYGYTF.

V gene TRBV30 combines with J gene TRBJ1-2; D is undetermined. Germline V lookup: CDR1 GTSNPN, CDR2 SVGIG (reference sequence). The V and J ends lost 4 bases and 4 bases respectively, with 13 bases between them. This CDR3 is built from 13 residues. The CDR3 nucleotides read TGTGCCTGGATTACGGGAAGGTTCTATGGCTACACCTTC. It yields the protein CAWITGRFYGYTF.

As to this clone: This sample includes further DNA sequences coding for the same CDR3. V usage is TRBV24-1 and J usage is TRBJ1-2; D might be TRBD1 (6 bases). The CDR3 totals 13 residues. Trimming shortened V by 3 bases and J by 8 bases, and 12 bases separated the two germline ends. The germline V gene encodes CDR1 KGHDR and CDR2 SFDVKD. CDR3 sequence: CATSDPDRGGYTF. As DNA, the CDR3 is TGTGCCACCAGTGATCCGGACAGAGGCGGCTACACCTTC.

The chain uses TRBV28 and TRBJ2-1; 10 bases line up with TRBD2. Germline loops: CDR1 MDHEN, CDR2 SYDVKM. With V trimmed by 6 bases and J by 3 bases, 8 bases remained unmatched. This CDR3 is built from 16 residues. CDR3 amino acids: CASSQRTSGYYNEQFF. The CDR3 region has the DNA TGTGCCAGCAGCCAGAGGACTAGCGGCTACTACAATGAGCAGTTCTTC. Combining the CDR3 with reference TRBV28 and TRBJ2-1 gives the whole variable domain DVKVTQSSRYLVKRTGEKVFLECVQDMDHENMFWYRQDPGLGLRLIYFSYDVKMKEKGDIPEGYSVSREKKERFSLILESASTNQTSMYLCASSQRTSGYYNEQFFGPGTRLTVL.

The rearrangement links TRBV6-5 to TRBJ1-4, with TRBD1 matching 9 bases. This CDR3 contains 15 residues. CDR1 and CDR2 from the germline V gene are MNHEY and SVGAGI. V lost 6 bases and J lost 4; bases outside the gene matches: 6. CDR3: CASSYGTGINEKLFF. CDR3 DNA sequence: TGTGCCAGCAGCTACGGGACAGGGATTAATGAAAAACTGTTTTTT.

This clone was observed a few times. The rearrangement links TRBV3-1 (or the pseudogene TRBV3-2) to TRBJ1-1, with a tentative D call TRBD1 (6 bases). The V gene lost 0 bases and the J gene lost 7 bases, with 12 bases spanning the gap. Germline CDR1 is LGHDT and CDR2 is YNNKEL (reference sequence). The CDR3 runs 14 residues. The CDR3 sequence is CASSQDMGTHEAFF. DNA of the CDR3: TGTGCCAGCAGCCAAGATATGGGGACACATGAAGCTTTCTTT.

The chain links TRBV29-1 to TRBJ1-1; the D is unclear. V lost 6 bases to trimming and J lost 1 base, with 6 bases between them. This CDR3 region has 11 residues. Germline CDR1 SQVTM, CDR2 ANQGSEA. DNA of the CDR3: TGCAGCGTCCGACAGAACACTGAAGCTTTCTTT. The encoded protein is CSVRQNTEAFF.

This clone was counted a single time. The CDR3 reads CASSLEGPSDYGYTF. CDR3 in DNA: TGTGCCAGCAGCTTAGAGGGACCCTCGGACTATGGCTACACCTTC. The gene calls are TRBV7-6 and TRBJ1-2; the D gene is possibly TRBD1 (5 bases). V was trimmed by 1 base and J by 3 bases, leaving 12 bases between them. Looked up from germline, CDR1 is SGHVS and CDR2 is FNYEAQ. CDR3 length: 15 amino acids.

The chain uses TRBV5-1 and TRBJ1-1, with D perhaps TRBD1 (5 bases). V lost 1 base, J lost 4 bases, and 11 bases lay in between. CDR1 SGHRS and CDR2 YFSETQ come from the germline V gene. The CDR3 is 14 residues long. CDR3 bases: TGCGCCAGCAGCTTGCTAGGGGAGGGCACTGAAGCTTTCTTT. It is translated as CASSLLGEGTEAFF.

The genes are TRBV5-6 and TRBJ2-1, with D possibly TRBD2 on 7 matching bases. Germline CDR1 is SGHDT and CDR2 is YYEEEE. Trimming took 4 bases from V and 4 from J, leaving 18 bases between them. This CDR3 comprises 16 residues. Here the CDR3 reads CASSLAGATLYNEQFF. CDR3 bases: TGTGCCAGCAGCCTGGCGGGGGCCACACTATACAATGAGCAGTTCTTC.

There are a few counts of this clone. This chain links TRBV6-4 with TRBJ2-2, with D maybe TRBD2 (5 bases). The germline V and J ends were trimmed by 6 bases and 7 bases, with 15 bases remaining between them. Looked up from germline, CDR1 is MRHNA and CDR2 is SNTAGT. This CDR3 has 14 amino acids. CDR3 amino acids: CASSPLASGGELFF. Written as DNA, the CDR3 is TGTGCCAGCAGCCCCCTAGCATCAGGCGGGGAGCTGTTTTTT.

The CDR3, as DNA: TGTGCCACCAGCAGCGCTCTACAGGAGGAGCAGTACGTC. Amino acid sequence: CATSSALQEEQYV. The rearrangement uses TRBV15 and TRBJ2-7; D perhaps matches TRBD1 (5 bases). The CDR3 covers 13 residues. Germline V gives CDR1 LNHNV, CDR2 YYDKDF (reference sequence). Trimming took 3 bases from V and 7 from J, leaving 13 bases between them.

The CDR3 here is CASSTKGEGGDKAEAFF. Here the CDR3 DNA reads TGTGCCAGCAGCACAAAGGGGGAAGGCGGGGATAAGGCTGAAGCTTTCTTT. V usage is TRBV6-7 and J usage is TRBJ1-1; TRBD1 is a possible D gene (6 bases). TRBV6-7 is an open reading frame, and its role is uncertain. The CDR3 is 17 residues long. V was cut by 6 bases and J by 6 bases, with 26 bases left in between.

The rearrangement joins TRBV2 to TRBJ2-3; possible D gene TRBD2, 5 bases. Trimming shortened V by 5 bases and J by 0 bases, and 9 bases separated the two germline ends. Germline-derived CDR1 and CDR2 are SNHLY and FYNNEI. The CDR3 extends over 14 amino acids. CDR3 sequence: CASSIAISTDTQYF. The CDR3 DNA is TGTGCCAGCAGTATAGCGATTAGCACAGATACGCAGTATTTT.

V gene TRBV30 combines with J gene TRBJ1-6, with 8 bases identical to TRBD1. Germline V CDR1 and CDR2: GTSNPN, SVGIG (reference sequence). The CDR3 loop spans 17 amino acids. V dropped 1 base and J dropped 8; count of bases not matched to a gene: 13. The CDR3 nucleotides read TGTGCCTGGAGTGGGGTTAAGACAGGGGTATATCATTCACCCCTCCACTTT. It translates to CAWSGVKTGVYHSPLHF.

This clone was detected once. The genes are TRBV7-9 and TRBJ2-5; 7 bases are shared with TRBD1. V lost 5 bases and J lost 5; bases outside the gene matches: 8. The CDR3 spans 14 residues. From germline, CDR1 is SEHNR and CDR2 FQNEAQ (reference sequence). CDR3 DNA: TGTGCCAGCAGCCCACTCGACAGGGCCGAGACCCAGTACTTC. Its translation: CASSPLDRAETQYF.

V gene TRBV11-2 combines with J gene TRBJ2-7; D is ambiguous. Trimming removed 5 bases at V and 1 base at J, with 3 bases between. Germline CDR1 SGHAT, CDR2 FQNNGV. The CDR3 runs 11 residues. The CDR3 DNA reads as TGTGCCAGCAGCGTATCCTACGAGCAGTACTTC. Protein sequence: CASSVSYEQYF.